This TCR beta chain was captured in a study of cytotoxic CD8 clonotypes in ibrutinib-treated CLL. Study overall: The patient breakdown showed approximately 11 relapsed/refractory and about 16 treatment-naive cases, with under 18 IGHV unmutated. Investigators reported about 24 partial and 2 complete responses; after median approximately 63 months, approximately 15 patients remained remitted and approximately twelve progressed.

The J segment lost 8 bases and the V segment lost 4 bases, leaving 7 bases of the junction unmatched. CDR1 and CDR2 from the germline V gene are SGHTA and FQGTGA. This CDR3 is built from 15 residues. Produced via immunoSEQ multiplex PCR; TCRdb's table is partial and in-frame only. The sample holds approximately 130,000 clones, roughly 80% seen once. The receptor's source is a human donor with chronic lymphocytic leukemia. The specimen comprised PBMCs, sampled after 24 months of ibrutinib treatment. The chain recombines TRBV7-3 with TRBJ2-1, with 11 bases that match TRBD1. CDR3 bases: TGTGCCAGCAGCTCACGGACAGGGGGCCTCGATGAGCAGTTCTTC. Amino acid sequence: CASSSRTGGLDEQFF.